This T cell receptor beta chain was recorded in a study of PD-L1 blockade in urothelial cancer (dated by TCRdb to about 2017). With respect to the entire study: Every patient began therapy in 2014 and was given atezolizumab 1,200 mg intravenously every 3 weeks. About 85% of the 29 patients were males with bladder-origin urothelial cancer, and about 65% of the roughly 30 reported a prior smoking history. Patients had an ECOG performance status of 0 or 1 and had received between 0 and 3 prior chemotherapy regimens. Blood samples were analyzed at 3 weeks after treatment start (second dose) and at 6 weeks after treatment start. Blood samples gave a median of about 130,000 T cells and 80,000 or so unique TCRs, with a median clonality of around 0.08. The study was an exploratory multi-omic analysis of somatic, immune and clinical correlates of response to PD-L1 blockade with atezolizumab in urothelial cancer. Pretreatment tumor samples and matched peripheral blood, collected serially before and after atezolizumab treatment, underwent TCR sequencing. Durable clinical benefit was defined as a progression-free survival longer than 6 months, and TCR features were additionally tested against progression-free survival and overall survival. In the same patients, pretreatment tumors underwent whole exome sequencing and RNA sequencing in addition to TCR sequencing. Durable clinical benefit was achieved by nine patients and was not achieved by 20 patients. Pretreatment blood TCR-seq was available for under 35 patients, at least one posttreatment blood collection was obtained for some 24 patients, and tumor TCR-seq was available for some 24 patients.

This clone appeared once. The antigen it binds to is not known. Per-base qualities were not stored, and no clone one base away is much larger. Synthetic TCR analog templates were spiked into each PCR to estimate absolute template abundance from read counts. TCRbeta CDR3 regions were amplified from genomic DNA with bias-controlled V and J gene primers using the immunoSEQ assay. Sequencing of rearranged TCRbeta segments was performed at approximately 20X coverage. The authors' pipeline ran thus. Sequencing errors were corrected by clustering and CDR3s were annotated against IMGT to assign V, D and J genes. Out-of-frame and stop-codon sequences were excluded, and only productive TCRbeta rearrangements were used in downstream analyses. Clonality was computed as one minus Shannon entropy normalized by the log of the number of unique productive sequences. Clones differing between time points or between blood and tumor were identified using Fisher's exact test with Benjamini-Hochberg correction, with an adjusted p below 0.01 applied as the threshold. The clones in this table, taken by TCRdb from immuneACCESS, are in-frame only. Not every clone is retained; where verified, under half of the shortfall comes from an unresolved V gene, and the cause of the rest is unknown. V, J and clone size derive from that table, while D and trimming were established from the DNA sequence. Within this sample are over 65,000 clones, with roughly 80% of them counted one time only. The leading ten clones occupy 4% to 5% of the sample.

Paper-wide results and their limitations: Patients with durable benefit showed greater expansion of tumor-associated TCR clones in peripheral blood 3 weeks after starting treatment (n ≈ 23, p = 0.022). Because of the small sample size (n of about 30) and the many exploratory analyses performed, the results are intended to be regarded as hypothesis-generating. Improved progression-free and overall survival was found to be associated with pretreatment peripheral blood TCR clonality below the median.

A cohort of about 31 patients with locally advanced or metastatic urothelial carcinoma, treated at Memorial Sloan Kettering on a trial protocol, was included. Peripheral blood mononuclear cells were collected pretreatment and during treatment, with between 1 and 8 total time points obtained per patient. The Qiagen DNeasy Blood extraction kit was used to purify genomic DNA from total PBMCs and from tumor samples. PBMCs were collected pretreatment and during treatment, and were isolated and stored as previously described. Its CDR3 holds 18 amino acids, cysteine through phenylalanine. Of the read, only the CDR3 DNA is kept; its 54 bases are in frame from base 1. Here V drops 4 bases and J drops 4 bases, and the junction holds 13 bases not matched to any gene. In the germline V gene, CDR1 corresponds to SGHRS and CDR2 to YFSETQ.

This receptor was obtained from a man aged 70 or older with urothelial cancer. The chain uses TRBV5-1 and TRBJ2-1; TRBD2 aligns with 11 central bases. The sequences come from PBMCs, collected around atezolizumab (anti-PD-L1) treatment. The CDR3 region: CASSPGLAAQIGYNEQFF. The sequenced DNA is TGCGCCAGCAGCCCGGGACTAGCGGCCCAGATAGGGTACAATGAGCAGTTCTTC. When the CDR3 is completed using the reference TRBV5-1 and TRBJ2-1 genes on either side, the full variable domain is KAGVTQTPRYLIKTRGQQVTLSCSPISGHRSVSWYQQTPGQGLQFLFEYFSETQRNKGNFPGRFSGRQFSNSRSEMNVSTLELGDSALYLCASSPGLAAQIGYNEQFFGPGTRLTVL.